This TCR beta chain comes out of a study of T cells in Graves' hyperthyroidism and ophthalmopathy. Study-level information: Pretreatment peripheral blood was obtained at initial diagnosis. Study results and limitations: Ophthalmopathy was distinguished from stable hyperthyroidism by 13 V-J signatures.

The germline CDR1 and CDR2 sequences are SGHAT and FQNNGV. This CDR3 has 16 residues. V lost 2 bases, J lost 5 bases, and 7 bases stayed unmatched. About this clonotype itself: Its antigen is still unknown.

The investigators amplified TCR beta CDR3 regions from RNA transcripts. In the first-round RT-PCR of the TCR CDR3, the HTBI primer set was used. TCRdb reanalysed the multiplex PCR reads using MiXCR and keeps one entry per CDR3 protein. The sample consists of 250,000 or so distinct CDR3 sequences, less than 15% of them appearing once. The chain carries TRBV11-2 and TRBJ2-1, with TRBD2 identical over 9 bases. The source of this sequence is a woman in her thirties or forties with Graves' hyperthyroidism that later progressed to Graves' ophthalmopathy. Sequencing input: blood. The CDR3 loop is CASSLKWRLADNEQFF. In DNA, the CDR3 is TGTGCCAGCAGCTTAAAGTGGAGACTAGCGGACAATGAGCAGTTCTTC.